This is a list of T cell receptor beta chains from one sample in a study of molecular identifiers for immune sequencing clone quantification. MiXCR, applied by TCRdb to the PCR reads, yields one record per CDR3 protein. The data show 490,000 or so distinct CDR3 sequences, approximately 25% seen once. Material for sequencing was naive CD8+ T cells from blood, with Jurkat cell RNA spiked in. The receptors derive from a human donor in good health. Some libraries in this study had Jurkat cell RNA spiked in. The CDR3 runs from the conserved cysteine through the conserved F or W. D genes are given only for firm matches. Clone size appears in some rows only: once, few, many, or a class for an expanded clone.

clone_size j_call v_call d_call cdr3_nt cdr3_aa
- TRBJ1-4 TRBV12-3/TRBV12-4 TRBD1 TGTGCCAGCAGTTTATCCCCCGCAGGGGGGGATGAAAAACTGTTTTTT CASSLSPAGGDEKLFF
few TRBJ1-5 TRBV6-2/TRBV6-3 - TGTGCCAGCAGTAGGTGGGAAGGGGATGAACAGCCCCAGCATTTT CASSRWEGDEQPQHF
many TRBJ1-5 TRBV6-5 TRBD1 TGTGCCAGCAGTTACAGATTTAGGGGGCTCCACAATCAGCCCCAGCATTTT CASSYRFRGLHNQPQHF
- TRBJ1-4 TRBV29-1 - TGCAGCGTCGAAGGGGATTCGGATGAAAAACTGTTTTTT CSVEGDSDEKLFF
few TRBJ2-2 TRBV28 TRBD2 TGTGCCAGCAGGTTCGGGGCGGGAGTCACCGGGGAGCTGTTTTTT CASRFGAGVTGELFF
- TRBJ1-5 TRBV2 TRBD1 TGTGCCAGCAGTGCATTGACAGGGTCGGATCAGCCCCAGCATTTT CASSALTGSDQPQHF
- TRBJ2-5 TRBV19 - TGTGCCAGTGGGAAGAATCAGTACCAAGAGACCCAGTACTTC CASGKNQYQETQYF
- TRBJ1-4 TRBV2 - TGTGCCAGCAGTGAGGAGGGGGACGCAACTAATGAAAAACTGTTTTTT CASSEEGDATNEKLFF
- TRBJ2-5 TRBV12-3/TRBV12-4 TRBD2 TGTGCCACTTCCGGGACTAGCAATTGGGAGACCCAGTACTTC CATSGTSNWETQYF
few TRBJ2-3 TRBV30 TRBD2 TGTGCCTGGATGCTAGGAGCGGGGGGGAAAGATACGCAGTATTTT CAWMLGAGGKDTQYF
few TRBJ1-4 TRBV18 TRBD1 TGTGCCAGCTCACCACTCGACAGGGGTCCAACTAATGAAAAACTGTTTTTT CASSPLDRGPTNEKLFF
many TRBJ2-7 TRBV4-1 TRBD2 TGCGCCAGCAGCCAAGCAGTTAGCGGGGGGGCCTACGAGCAGTACTTC CASSQAVSGGAYEQYF
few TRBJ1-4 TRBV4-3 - TGCGCCAGCAGCCAAGTGCCGGAGAATGAAAAACTGTTTTTT CASSQVPENEKLFF
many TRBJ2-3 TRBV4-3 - TGCGCCAGCAGCCAAGATATTGGGTTCACAGATACGCAGTATTTT CASSQDIGFTDTQYF
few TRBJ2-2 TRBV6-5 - TGTGCCAGCAGTTACGCCAGGGCGAACACCGGGGAGCTGTTTTTT CASSYARANTGELFF
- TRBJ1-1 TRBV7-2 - TGTGCCAGCAGCTTAAACGGGGTTTGGACTGAAGCTTTCTTT CASSLNGVWTEAFF
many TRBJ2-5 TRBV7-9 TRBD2 TGTGCCAGCAGCTTACCAGCGGGAGTCCAAGAGACCCAGTACTTC CASSLPAGVQETQYF
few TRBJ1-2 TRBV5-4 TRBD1 TGTGCCAGCAGCGCCAGGGACAGCAGTTTCTATGGCTACACCTTC CASSARDSSFYGYTF
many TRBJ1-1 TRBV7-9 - TGTGCCAGCAGCTTACTATCCGTTGAAGCTTTCTTT CASSLLSVEAFF
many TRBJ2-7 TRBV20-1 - TGCAGTGCTAGAGATACCGGGTTCGCTAACGAGCAGTACTTC CSARDTGFANEQYF
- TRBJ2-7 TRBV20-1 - TGCAGTGCATCCCGGGACTTCAACTACGAGCAGTACTTC CSASRDFNYEQYF
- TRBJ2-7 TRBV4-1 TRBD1 TGCGCCAGCAGCCAAGATCCCACGGGACAGGGGGCCTACGAGCAGTACTTC CASSQDPTGQGAYEQYF
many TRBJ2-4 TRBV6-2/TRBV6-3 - TGTGCCAGCAGTTCCGGCAGTTGGGCAGGGCAGTACTTC CASSSGSWAGQYF
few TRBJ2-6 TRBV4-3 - TGCGCCAGCAGCCCGACGAGGGAGATCTCTGGGGCCAACGTCCTGACTTTC CASSPTREISGANVLTF
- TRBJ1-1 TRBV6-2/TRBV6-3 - TGTGCCAGCAGCCCCCAGGGCGAAACTGAAGCTTTCTTT CASSPQGETEAFF
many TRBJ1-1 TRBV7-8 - TGTGCCAGCAGCTTAATCAGGGGAGAACTGAACACTGAAGCTTTCTTT CASSLIRGELNTEAFF
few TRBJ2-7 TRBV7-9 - TGTGCCAGCAGCGCGGAGGTTGGGCTGACCCTATTCGAGCAGTACTTC CASSAEVGLTLFEQYF
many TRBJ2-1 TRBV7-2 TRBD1 TGTGCCAGCAGCCCAGGGGGCAGCTCCTACAATGAGCAGTTCTTC CASSPGGSSYNEQFF
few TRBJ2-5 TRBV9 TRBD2 TGTGCCAGCAGCGTAGGGACTAGCGGGCAAGAGACCCAGTACTTC CASSVGTSGQETQYF
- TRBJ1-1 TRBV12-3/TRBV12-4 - TGTGCCAGCACTCCGATACTGAACACTGAAGCTTTCTTT CASTPILNTEAFF
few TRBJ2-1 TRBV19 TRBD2 TGTGCCAGTAGTATTAAGGGACTAGCGCCCGACAATGAGCAGTTCTTC CASSIKGLAPDNEQFF
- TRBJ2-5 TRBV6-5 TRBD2 TGTGCCAGCAGTCCCGGGACTAGCGGGGGCGGCTTACCCCAGTACTTC CASSPGTSGGGLPQYF
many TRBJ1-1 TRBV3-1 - TGTGCCAGCACGATAGGCGGACCGAACACTGAAGCTTTCTTT CASTIGGPNTEAFF
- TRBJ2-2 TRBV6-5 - TGTGCCAGCAGTTACGGGTGGACCGGGGAGCTGTTATTT CASSYGWTGELLF
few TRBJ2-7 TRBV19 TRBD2 TGTGCCAGTAGTATAGCTGTCGCGGGAGACTCCTACGAGCAGTACTTC CASSIAVAGDSYEQYF
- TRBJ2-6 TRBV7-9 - TGTGCCAGCAGCTTAGTTGGGGAGGGGGCTGGGGCCAACGTCCTGACTTTC CASSLVGEGAGANVLTF
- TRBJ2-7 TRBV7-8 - TGTGCCAGCAGCTTAGCGCGGTACAAGCAGTACTTC CASSLARYKQYF
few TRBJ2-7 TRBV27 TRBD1 TGTGCCAGCAGTCCACAGGGGTCCCACGAGCAGTACTTC CASSPQGSHEQYF
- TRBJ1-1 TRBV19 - TGTGCCAGTAGTATTTCAGACACCTTGAACACTGAAGCTTTCTTT CASSISDTLNTEAFF